This T cell receptor beta chain was observed in a study of blood T cell repertoires in COVID-19. Overall study: Sites across the United States, Italy and Spain contributed samples from acute and convalescent COVID-19.

From germline, CDR1 is SGDLS and CDR2 YYNGEE. The CDR3 length is 13 residues. V was trimmed by 4 bases and J by 9 bases, leaving 14 bases between them. As originally analysed: Estimated nucleated cell counts came from reference gene primer amplification. Data came from immunoSEQ multiplex PCR; TCRdb stores just in-frame clones and leaves some out. That table is the source of V, J and clone size, and D and trimming were worked out from the DNA. The profile shows some 50,000 clones, around 80% of them singletons. The clonotype comes from a middle-aged man with acute or convalescent COVID-19. The chain joins TRBV9 to TRBJ2-1; maybe TRBD2 (6 bases). Input material: peripheral blood. DNA for the CDR3: TGTGCCAGCAGCCTCACCTGGGGAGGTGAGCAGTTCTTC. Translating gives CASSLTWGGEQFF.